These T cell receptor beta chains were read from a single sample in a study of cytomegalovirus exposure and HLA in healthy donors. Profiling relied on immunoSEQ multiplex PCR, and the TCRdb table lists in-frame clones only, not all of them. The data contain 250,000 or so clones, more than 70% of them seen just once; the ten biggest clones take up 1% to 1.5%. Specimen: PBMCs. These receptors all come from a human donor in good health. Both conserved end residues are part of each CDR3. A D gene is named only where the DNA matches it firmly. A row's size may be missing; if present it is once, few, many or a size class.

>NA|TRBJ2-3|TRBD2|TRBV9
CASSATSGSTDTQYF
TGTGCCAGCAGCGCGACTAGCGGGAGCACAGATACGCAGTATTTT
>NA|TRBJ1-4|TRBD1|TRBV19
CASSLHRGRGEKLFF
TGTGCCAGTAGTCTACACAGGGGGCGAGGGGAAAAACTGTTTTTT
>NA|TRBJ1-1|NA|TRBV6-5
CASSYYGGGNTEAFF
TGTGCCAGCAGTTATTATGGGGGAGGGAACACTGAAGCTTTCTTT
>NA|TRBJ2-7|NA|TRBV5-1
CASSPSGNYEQYF
TGCGCCAGCAGCCCCTCAGGTAACTACGAGCAGTACTTC
>NA|TRBJ2-7|NA|TRBV5-4
CASSQGGQGVFSQQYF
TGTGCCAGCAGCCAAGGGGGGCAGGGGGTTTTTTCGCAGCAGTACTTC
>NA|TRBJ1-2|NA|TRBV29-1
CSVVGESNYGYTF
TGCAGCGTTGTCGGGGAATCTAACTATGGCTACACCTTC
>once|TRBJ1-5|NA|TRBV2
CASSEFGAREPQHF
TGTGCCAGCAGTGAATTTGGGGCCCGCGAGCCCCAGCATTTT
>NA|TRBJ2-7|TRBD1|TRBV12-5
CASGGTGVYEQYF
TGTGCTAGTGGTGGGACAGGGGTCTACGAGCAGTACTTC
>NA|TRBJ2-2|NA|TRBV4-1
CASSQDPSADPGELFF
TGCGCCAGCAGCCAAGATCCCTCAGCGGACCCCGGGGAGCTGTTTTTT
>NA|TRBJ1-1|NA|TRBV5-4
CASSLWAGVNTEAFF
TGTGCCAGCAGCTTGTGGGCAGGGGTGAACACTGAAGCTTTCTTT
>few|TRBJ1-1|NA|TRBV6-5
CASSYSRGGNTEAFF
TGTGCCAGCAGTTACTCGAGGGGGGGAAACACTGAAGCTTTCTTT
>NA|TRBJ1-3|NA|TRBV4-2
CASSQGSGADGNTIYF
TGTGCCAGCAGCCAAGGCTCAGGGGCGGATGGAAACACCATATATTTT
>few|TRBJ2-7|NA|TRBV4-1
CASSQVLGSSYEQYF
TGCGCCAGCAGCCAAGTGCTAGGATCCTCCTACGAGCAGTACTTC
>NA|TRBJ1-1|NA|TRBV5-1
CASSLPGARSYTEAFF
TGCGCCAGCAGCTTGCCAGGGGCGAGGAGCTATACTGAAGCTTTCTTT
>NA|TRBJ2-7|TRBD1|TRBV6-5
CASSYPGTGIQYF
TGTGCCAGCAGTTACCCCGGGACAGGGATTCAGTACTTC
>NA|TRBJ2-5|TRBD2|TRBV5-4
CASSTGTSEGTQYF
TGTGCCAGCAGCACTGGGACTAGCGAAGGGACCCAGTACTTC
>NA|TRBJ2-7|TRBD2|TRBV28
CASSFRPSGTGFPGATYEQYF
TGTGCCAGCAGTTTTCGTCCTAGCGGGACGGGATTCCCAGGGGCCACCTACGAGCAGTACTTC
>NA|TRBJ2-2|TRBD2|TRBV7-9
CASSLPGLAGTGELFF
TGTGCCAGCAGCCTACCCGGGCTAGCGGGCACCGGGGAGCTGTTTTTT
>few|TRBJ2-6|TRBD1|TRBV27
CASSLRGPLSGANVLTF
TGTGCCAGCAGTTTAAGGGGGCCCCTCTCTGGGGCCAACGTCCTGACTTTC
>NA|TRBJ1-4|NA|TRBV5-1
CASSVTATNEKLFF
TGCGCCAGCAGCGTGACAGCAACTAATGAAAAACTGTTTTTT
>NA|TRBJ2-1|TRBD2|TRBV9
CASSVRWGGDNEQFF
TGTGCCAGCAGTGTCCGTTGGGGGGGGGACAATGAGCAGTTCTTC
>once|TRBJ2-5|NA|TRBV5-1
CASSLGGVGETQYF
TGCGCCAGCAGTTTGGGGGGAGTGGGAGAGACCCAGTACTTC
>once|TRBJ2-7|TRBD2|TRBV15
CATSRDLGTSGISYEQYF
TGTGCCACCAGCAGAGATCTCGGGACTAGCGGGATCTCCTACGAGCAGTACTTC
>NA|TRBJ2-5|TRBD1|TRBV5-1
CASSLGQGQETQYF
TGCGCCAGCAGCTTGGGACAGGGACAAGAGACCCAGTACTTC
>NA|TRBJ2-7|NA|TRBV5-1
CASSESGEQYF
TGCGCCAGCAGCGAGTCGGGGGAGCAGTACTTC
>NA|TRBJ2-5|TRBD1|TRBV28
CASSPRQGPGAQYF
TGTGCCAGCAGTCCCCGACAGGGGCCGGGGGCCCAGTACTTC
>NA|TRBJ2-7|TRBD1|TRBV7-9
CASSISGTGRPEQYF
TGTGCCAGCAGCATATCCGGGACAGGGAGGCCCGAGCAGTACTTC
>NA|TRBJ2-7|NA|TRBV2
CASSDRRPPNYEQYF
TGTGCCAGCAGTGATCGGCGGCCCCCTAACTACGAGCAGTACTTC